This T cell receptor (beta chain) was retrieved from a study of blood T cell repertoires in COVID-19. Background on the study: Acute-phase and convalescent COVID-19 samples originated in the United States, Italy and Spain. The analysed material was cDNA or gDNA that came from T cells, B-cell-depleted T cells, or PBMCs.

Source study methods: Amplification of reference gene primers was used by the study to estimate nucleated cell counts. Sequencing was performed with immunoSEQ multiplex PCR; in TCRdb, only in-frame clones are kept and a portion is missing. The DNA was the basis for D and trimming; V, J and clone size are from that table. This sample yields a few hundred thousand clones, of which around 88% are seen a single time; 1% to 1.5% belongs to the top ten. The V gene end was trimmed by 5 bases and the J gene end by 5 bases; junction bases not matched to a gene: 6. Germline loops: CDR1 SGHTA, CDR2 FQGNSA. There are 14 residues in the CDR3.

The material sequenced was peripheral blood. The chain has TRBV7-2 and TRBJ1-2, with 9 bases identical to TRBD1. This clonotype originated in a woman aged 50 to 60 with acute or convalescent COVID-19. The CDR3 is CASSTGQGRYGYTF. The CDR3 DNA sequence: TGTGCCAGCAGCACCGGACAGGGGAGATATGGCTACACCTTC.